Listed below are T cell receptor beta chains from one sample, sequenced in a study of blood T cell repertoires in COVID-19. Method: immunoSEQ multiplex PCR; TCRdb's copy keeps in-frame clones and lacks some. The repertoire includes about 91,000 clones, about 85% of them detected once, and roughly 4.3% sits in the top ten. The sample taken for sequencing was peripheral blood. These TCRs come from a man aged 65 to 79 with acute or convalescent COVID-19. Both conserved end residues are part of each CDR3. The D gene is left open where the match is weak. Where a row states a size, it is once, few, many or the class of an expanded clone; other rows omit it.

clone_size,v_call,d_call,j_call,cdr3_aa,cdr3_nt
NA,TRBV19,TRBD2,TRBJ2-1,CASSIDPPTSGGAGEQFF,TGTGCCAGTAGTATAGACCCCCCGACTAGCGGGGGGGCAGGGGAGCAGTTCTTC
NA,TRBV29-1,NA,TRBJ2-4,CSVKSDSWGNIQYF,TGCAGCGTCAAGTCGGACTCCTGGGGAAACATTCAGTACTTC
NA,TRBV10-3,NA,TRBJ2-4,CAISDPGAKNIQYF,TGTGCCATCAGTGACCCCGGGGCCAAAAACATTCAGTACTTC
NA,TRBV5-1,TRBD1,TRBJ1-2,CASSYADRGYGYTF,TGCGCCAGCAGCTACGCGGACAGGGGCTATGGCTACACCTTC
NA,TRBV2,TRBD1,TRBJ2-3,CASRTGSTDTQYF,TGTGCCAGCAGGACAGGGAGCACAGATACGCAGTATTTT
NA,TRBV2,NA,TRBJ2-7,CASSLGVHEQYF,TGTGCCAGCAGTCTAGGGGTCCACGAGCAGTACTTC
NA,TRBV18,NA,TRBJ2-2,CASSLTDVNTGELFF,TGTGCCAGCTCACTGACAGACGTGAACACCGGGGAGCTGTTTTTT
NA,TRBV28,NA,TRBJ2-3,CASSLGWREVTQYF,TGTGCCAGCAGTTTAGGTTGGAGGGAAGTTACGCAGTATTTT
NA,TRBV2,NA,TRBJ2-5,CASNVQDKETQYF,TGTGCCAGCAATGTCCAGGATAAAGAGACCCAGTACTTC
NA,TRBV30,NA,TRBJ1-1,CAWKGVSMNTEAFF,TGTGCCTGGAAAGGAGTCAGCATGAACACTGAAGCTTTCTTT
NA,TRBV25-1,TRBD1,TRBJ1-4,CASSGGQATNEKLFF,TGTGCCAGCAGTGGGGGACAGGCAACTAATGAAAAACTGTTTTTT
NA,TRBV19,NA,TRBJ2-3,CASTVGQTTDTQYF,TGTGCCAGTACGGTGGGGCAGACCACAGATACGCAGTATTTT
NA,TRBV7-2,NA,TRBJ1-6,CASSLHRRLSPLHF,TGTGCCAGCAGCTTACACAGGCGCTTATCACCCCTCCACTTT
NA,TRBV11-3,NA,TRBJ2-7,CASSLGGPSSSYEQYF,TGTGCCAGCAGCTTAGGGGGGCCTTCTTCATCCTACGAGCAGTACTTC
NA,TRBV7-2,NA,TRBJ1-1,CASSPEVSTEAFF,TGTGCCAGCAGCCCGGAGGTTTCCACTGAAGCTTTCTTT
NA,TRBV25-1,TRBD2,TRBJ2-7,CASSEFRSRGGYEQYF,TGTGCCAGCAGTGAATTTCGGTCTCGCGGGGGTTACGAGCAGTACTTC
NA,TRBV6-6,TRBD1,TRBJ1-3,CASCRIGTGDTGNTIYF,TGTGCCAGCTGTCGCATCGGGACAGGCGACACAGGAAACACCATATATTTT
once,TRBV28,NA,TRBJ1-5,CASRPGGRNQPQHF,TGTGCCAGCAGGCCGGGTGGAAGGAATCAGCCCCAGCATTTT
NA,TRBV3-1/TRBV3-2,TRBD2,TRBJ2-1,CASSPGLAGNNEQFF,TGTGCCAGCAGCCCTGGACTAGCGGGGAACAATGAGCAGTTCTTC
NA,TRBV19,TRBD1,TRBJ1-1,CASSINFGGTGRTEAFF,TGTGCCAGTAGTATCAATTTTGGCGGGACAGGGAGAACTGAAGCTTTCTTT
NA,TRBV6-6,NA,TRBJ2-1,CASSYLIGVDEQFF,TGTGCCAGCAGTTACTTAATTGGAGTGGATGAGCAGTTCTTC
NA,TRBV5-1,TRBD1,TRBJ2-7,CASSPGQGAYEQYF,TGCGCCAGCAGCCCGGGACAGGGAGCCTACGAGCAGTACTTC
NA,TRBV19,NA,TRBJ2-3,CASSPWTKSTDTQYF,TGTGCCAGTAGTCCGTGGACAAAAAGTACAGATACGCAGTATTTT
few,TRBV5-8,NA,TRBJ1-5,CASSLGDRSNQPQHF,TGTGCCAGCAGCCTGGGCGACAGGAGCAATCAGCCCCAGCATTTT
once,TRBV29-1,TRBD1,TRBJ1-1,CSVGQANTEAFF,TGCAGCGTCGGACAGGCGAACACTGAAGCTTTCTTT
few,TRBV5-4,NA,TRBJ1-2,CASSLWGGYGYTF,TGTGCCAGCAGCTTGTGGGGAGGATATGGCTACACCTTC
NA,TRBV11-3,NA,TRBJ2-3,CASTSTGRSTDTQYF,TGTGCCAGCACCTCAACCGGCAGGAGCACAGATACGCAGTATTTT